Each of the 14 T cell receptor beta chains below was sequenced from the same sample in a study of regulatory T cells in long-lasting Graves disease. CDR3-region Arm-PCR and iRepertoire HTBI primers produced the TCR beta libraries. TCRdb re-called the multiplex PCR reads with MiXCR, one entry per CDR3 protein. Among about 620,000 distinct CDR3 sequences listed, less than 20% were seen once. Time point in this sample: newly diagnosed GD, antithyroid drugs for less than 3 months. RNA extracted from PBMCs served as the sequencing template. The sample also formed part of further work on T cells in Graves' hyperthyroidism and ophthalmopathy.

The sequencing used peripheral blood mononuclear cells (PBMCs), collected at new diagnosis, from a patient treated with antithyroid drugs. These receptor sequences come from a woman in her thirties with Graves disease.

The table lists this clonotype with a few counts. The CDR3 nucleotides read TGTGCCAGTAGTATAGAGGGACTGGAGAGCACAGATACGCAGTATTTT. Its translation: CASSIEGLESTDTQYF. V is TRBV19 and J is TRBJ2-3; D is perhaps TRBD2 (6 bases). There are 16 residues in the CDR3. Per germline, CDR1 LNHDA and CDR2 SQIVND (reference sequence). Trimming cost V 0 bases and J 0 bases, with 10 bases left between them.

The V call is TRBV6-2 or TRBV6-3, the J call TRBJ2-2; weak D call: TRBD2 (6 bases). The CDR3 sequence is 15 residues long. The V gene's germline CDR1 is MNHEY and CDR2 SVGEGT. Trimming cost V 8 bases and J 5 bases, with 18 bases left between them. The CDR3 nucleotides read TGTGCCAGCCTTCCTCCGGGACTTCGAACCGGGGAGCTGTTTTTT. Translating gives CASLPPGLRTGELFF.

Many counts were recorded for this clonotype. The CDR3 coding sequence is TGTGCCAGCAGCTTAGCGGGGACAGGGACAGATACGCAGTATTTT. As protein: CASSLAGTGTDTQYF. This sequence joins TRBV18 and TRBJ2-3; the D gene is possibly TRBD1 (9 bases). The germline CDR1 and CDR2 sequences are KGHSH and LQKENI. With 8 bases removed from V and 3 bases from J, the gap between germline ends came to 18 bases. The CDR3 is 15 residues long. Together with reference TRBV18 and TRBJ2-3, the CDR3 gives the full variable domain: NAGVMQNPRHLVRRRGQEARLRCSPMKGHSHVYWYRQLPEEGLKFMVYLQKENIIDESGMPKERFSAEFPKEGPSILRIQQVVRGDSAAYFCASSLAGTGTDTQYFGPGTRLTVL.

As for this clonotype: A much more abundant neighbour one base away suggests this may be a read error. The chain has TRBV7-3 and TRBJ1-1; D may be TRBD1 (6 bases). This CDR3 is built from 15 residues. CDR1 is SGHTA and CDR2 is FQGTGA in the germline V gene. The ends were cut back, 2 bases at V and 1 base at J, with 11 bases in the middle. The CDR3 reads CASSLQRGGNTEAFF. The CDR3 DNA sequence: TGTGCCAGCAGCTTACAGAGAGGGGGGAACACTGAAGCTTTCTTT.

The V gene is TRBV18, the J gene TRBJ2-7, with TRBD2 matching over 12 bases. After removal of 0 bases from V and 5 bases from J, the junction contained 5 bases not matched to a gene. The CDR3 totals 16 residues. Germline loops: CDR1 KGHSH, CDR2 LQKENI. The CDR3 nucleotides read TGTGCCAGCTCACCACCGACTAGCGGGAGTCTCAACGAGCAGTACTTC. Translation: CASSPPTSGSLNEQYF.

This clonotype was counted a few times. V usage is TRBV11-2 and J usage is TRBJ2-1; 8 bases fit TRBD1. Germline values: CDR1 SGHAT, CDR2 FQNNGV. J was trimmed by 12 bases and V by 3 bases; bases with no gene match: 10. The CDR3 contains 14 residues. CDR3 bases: TGTGCCAGCAGCTTCGGCCAGGGGGCAAAGGGGCAGTTCTTC. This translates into CASSFGQGAKGQFF.

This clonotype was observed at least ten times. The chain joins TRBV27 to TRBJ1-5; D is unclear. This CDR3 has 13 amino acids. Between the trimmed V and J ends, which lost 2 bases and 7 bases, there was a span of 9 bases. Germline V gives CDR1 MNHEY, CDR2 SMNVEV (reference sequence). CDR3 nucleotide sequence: TGTGCCAGCAGTTTAGGGAGTGGACAGCCCCAGCATTTT. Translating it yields CASSLGSGQPQHF.

The CDR3 here is CASSAGKEYGYTF. The CDR3 nucleotides are TGTGCCAGCTCGGCCGGGAAAGAATATGGCTACACCTTC. The chain has TRBV18 and TRBJ1-2; no clear D gene. The V end lost 6 bases, the J end lost 5 bases, and 13 bases lay between the germline ends. Germline-derived CDR1 and CDR2 are KGHSH and LQKENI. The CDR3 is made up of 13 amino acids.

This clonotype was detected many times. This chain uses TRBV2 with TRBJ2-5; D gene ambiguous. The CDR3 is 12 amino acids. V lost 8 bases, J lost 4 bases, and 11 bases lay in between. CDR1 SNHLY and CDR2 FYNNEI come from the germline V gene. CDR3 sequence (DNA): TGTGCCAGCTACCGATTGGGAGAGACCCAGTACTTC. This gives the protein CASYRLGETQYF.

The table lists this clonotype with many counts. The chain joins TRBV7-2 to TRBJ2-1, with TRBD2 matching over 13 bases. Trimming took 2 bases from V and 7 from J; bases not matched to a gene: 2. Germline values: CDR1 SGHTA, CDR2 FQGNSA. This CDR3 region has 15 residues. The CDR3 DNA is TGTGCCAGCAGCTTAATGACTAGCGGGAGGAATGAGCAGTTCTTC. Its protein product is CASSLMTSGRNEQFF.

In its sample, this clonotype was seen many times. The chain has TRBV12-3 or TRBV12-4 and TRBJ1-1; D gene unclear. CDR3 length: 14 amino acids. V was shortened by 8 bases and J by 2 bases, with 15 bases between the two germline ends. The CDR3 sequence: CASGPIRTNTEAFF. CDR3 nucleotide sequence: TGTGCCAGCGGCCCGATACGTACTAACACTGAAGCTTTCTTT.

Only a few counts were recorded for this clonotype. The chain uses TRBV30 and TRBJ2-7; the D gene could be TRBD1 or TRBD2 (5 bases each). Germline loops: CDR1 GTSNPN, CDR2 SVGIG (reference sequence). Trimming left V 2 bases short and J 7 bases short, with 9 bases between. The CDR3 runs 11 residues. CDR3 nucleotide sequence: TGTGCCTGGAGTCGGGGCGGGGAGCAGTACTTC. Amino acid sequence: CAWSRGGEQYF.

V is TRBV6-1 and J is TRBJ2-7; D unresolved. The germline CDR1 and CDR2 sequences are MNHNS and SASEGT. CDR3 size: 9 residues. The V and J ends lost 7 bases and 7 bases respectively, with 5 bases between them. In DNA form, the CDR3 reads TGTGCCAGCACGGGTGAGCAGTACTTC. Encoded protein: CASTGEQYF.

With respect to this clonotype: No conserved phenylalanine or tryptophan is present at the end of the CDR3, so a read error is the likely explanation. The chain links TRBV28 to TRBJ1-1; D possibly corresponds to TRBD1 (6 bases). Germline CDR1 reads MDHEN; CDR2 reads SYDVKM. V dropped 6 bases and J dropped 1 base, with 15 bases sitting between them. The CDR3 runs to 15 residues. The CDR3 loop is CASRVPGHQNTEAFS. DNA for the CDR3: TGTGCCAGCAGGGTACCGGGACACCAGAACACTGAAGCTTTCTCT.